Sequencing of this T cell receptor beta chain was carried out in a study of blood T cell repertoires in COVID-19. Overall study context: Acute and convalescent COVID-19 specimens originated in the United States, Italy and Spain. Sources were T cells, B-cell-depleted T cells, or PBMCs; the material itself was cDNA or gDNA.

V shed 0 bases and J shed 1 base, with 17 bases lying between them. Germline V gives CDR1 SGHVS, CDR2 FQNEAQ. The CDR3 runs 18 residues. Enrolled during active infection, Seattle patients were then followed longitudinally. In the authors' workflow: Estimation of nucleated cell counts was performed using reference gene primer amplification. Sequenced by immunoSEQ multiplex PCR; TCRdb stores in-frame clones only, minus some. That table supplies the V and J calls and clone size; D and trimming were determined from the DNA. Here the sample spans some 450,000 clones, 85% to 90% being singletons. The receptor was isolated from a young man with COVID-19, enrolled during active disease. The chain carries TRBV7-8 and TRBJ2-3, with D possibly TRBD2 on 6 matching bases. The source material was peripheral blood. The CDR3 sequence is CASSLARPGRDRTDTQYF. The DNA for the CDR3 is TGTGCCAGCAGCTTAGCCAGACCGGGGCGGGACCGCACAGATACGCAGTATTTT.